This TCR beta chain was identified during a study of blood T cell repertoires in COVID-19. In the study overall: Whether acute or convalescent, the COVID-19 samples came from the United States, Italy and Spain.

In assigning cohorts, the study relied on participant-reported clinical history. The CDR3 covers 19 residues. In germline, CDR1 is SEHNR, CDR2 FQNEAQ (reference sequence). V shed 2 bases and J shed 5 bases, with 27 bases lying between them. The method was immunoSEQ multiplex PCR; TCRdb's version includes in-frame clones alone and lacks a portion of them. The table includes roughly 58,000 clones, 65% to 85% detected once. The genes are TRBV7-9 and TRBJ2-5; maybe TRBD1 (7 bases). The specimen was PBMCs or T cells enriched from blood (not recorded which). This sequence was found in an older woman who had been exposed to COVID-19. CDR3 coding DNA: TGTGCCAGCAGCTTAATCCGGGACAGCGGGCGGAGTAGGCGGGAGACCCAGTACTTC. Protein sequence: CASSLIRDSGRSRRETQYF. Variable domain in full (rest from reference TRBV7-9 and TRBJ2-5): DTGVSQNPRHKITKRGQNVTFRCDPISEHNRLYWYRQTLGQGPEFLTYFQNEAQLEKSRLLSDRFSAERPKGSFSTLEIQRTEQGDSAMYLCASSLIRDSGRSRRETQYFGPGTRLLVL.